The clone carrying this T cell receptor beta chain occurred once. This sample was taken from a study of blood T cell repertoires in COVID-19. Study as a whole: T cells, B-cell-depleted T cells, or PBMCs provided the cDNA or gDNA that served as material.

As originally analysed: Nucleated cell counts were estimated from reference gene primer amplification. This table comes from immunoSEQ multiplex PCR, and its TCRdb copy is limited to in-frame clones, with some not included. V and J calls and clone size are those listed in that table; D and trimming were worked out from the DNA. The table includes about 140,000 clones, over 75% detected once. Between the trimmed V and J ends, which lost 3 bases and 0 bases, there was a span of 6 bases. The CDR3 has 13 amino acids. The germline V gene has CDR1 LGHDT and CDR2 YNNKEL (reference sequence). The sample comprised peripheral blood. The rearrangement links TRBV3-1 (or the pseudogene TRBV3-2) to TRBJ2-7; perhaps TRBD1 as D (5 bases). This receptor was taken from a man aged 65 to 85 with acute or convalescent COVID-19. The CDR3 nucleotides read TGTGCCAGCAGCCACACAGGCTCCTACGAGCAGTACTTC. Its protein is CASSHTGSYEQYF.